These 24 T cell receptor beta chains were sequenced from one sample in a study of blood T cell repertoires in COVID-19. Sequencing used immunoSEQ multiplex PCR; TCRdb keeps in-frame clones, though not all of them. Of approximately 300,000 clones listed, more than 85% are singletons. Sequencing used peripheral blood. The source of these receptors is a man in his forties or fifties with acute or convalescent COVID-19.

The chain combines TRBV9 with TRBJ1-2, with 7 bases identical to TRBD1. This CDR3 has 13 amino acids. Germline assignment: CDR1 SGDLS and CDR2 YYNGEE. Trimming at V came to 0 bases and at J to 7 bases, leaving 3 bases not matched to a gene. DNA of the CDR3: TGTGCCAGCAGCGTAGAAGGGGGCGTTGGCTACACCTTC. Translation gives CASSVEGGVGYTF.

CDR3 in DNA: TGTGCCAGCAGCCGGACAGGGCTGAATGAAAAACTGTTTTTT. The encoded protein is CASSRTGLNEKLFF. The genes are TRBV3-1 (or the pseudogene TRBV3-2) and TRBJ1-4; 8 nucleotides match TRBD1. Germline CDR1 is LGHDT and CDR2 is YNNKEL (reference sequence). After removal of 4 bases from V and 5 bases from J, the junction contained 3 bases not matched to a gene. The CDR3 spans 14 residues.

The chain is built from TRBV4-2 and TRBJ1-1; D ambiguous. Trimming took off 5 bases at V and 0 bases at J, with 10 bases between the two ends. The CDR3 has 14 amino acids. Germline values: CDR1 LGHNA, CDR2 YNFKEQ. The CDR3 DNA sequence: TGTGCCAGCAGCACAACAAGATTGAACACTGAAGCTTTCTTT. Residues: CASSTTRLNTEAFF.

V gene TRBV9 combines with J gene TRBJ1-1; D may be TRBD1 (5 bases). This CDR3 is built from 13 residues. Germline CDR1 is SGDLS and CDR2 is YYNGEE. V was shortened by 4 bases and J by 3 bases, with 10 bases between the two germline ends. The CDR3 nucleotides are TGTGCCAGCAGCACAGGTCGAGACACTGAAGCTTTCTTT. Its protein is CASSTGRDTEAFF.

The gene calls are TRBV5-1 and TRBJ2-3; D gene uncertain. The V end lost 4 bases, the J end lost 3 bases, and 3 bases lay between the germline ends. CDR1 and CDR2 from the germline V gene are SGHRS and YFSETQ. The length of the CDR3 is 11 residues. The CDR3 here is CASSQTDTQYF. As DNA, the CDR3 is TGCGCCAGCAGCCAAACAGATACGCAGTATTTT.

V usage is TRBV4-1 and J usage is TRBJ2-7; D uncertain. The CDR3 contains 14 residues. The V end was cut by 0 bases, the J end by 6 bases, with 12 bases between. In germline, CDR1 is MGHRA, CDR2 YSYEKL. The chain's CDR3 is CASSQDLLASEQYF. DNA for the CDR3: TGCGCCAGCAGCCAAGATCTTTTAGCTAGCGAGCAGTACTTC.

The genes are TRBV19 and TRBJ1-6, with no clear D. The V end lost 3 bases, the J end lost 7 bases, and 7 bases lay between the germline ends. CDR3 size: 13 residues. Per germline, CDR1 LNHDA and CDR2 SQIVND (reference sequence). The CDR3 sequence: CASSMEVNSPLHF. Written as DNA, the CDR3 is TGTGCCAGTAGTATGGAGGTAAATTCACCCCTCCACTTT.

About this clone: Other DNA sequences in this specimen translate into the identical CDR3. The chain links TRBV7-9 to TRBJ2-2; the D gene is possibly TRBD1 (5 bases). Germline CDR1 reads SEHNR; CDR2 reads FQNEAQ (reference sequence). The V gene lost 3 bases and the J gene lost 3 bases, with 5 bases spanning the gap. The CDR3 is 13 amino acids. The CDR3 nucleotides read TGTGCCAGCAGCTTCAGGGACACCGGGGAGCTGTTTTTT. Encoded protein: CASSFRDTGELFF.

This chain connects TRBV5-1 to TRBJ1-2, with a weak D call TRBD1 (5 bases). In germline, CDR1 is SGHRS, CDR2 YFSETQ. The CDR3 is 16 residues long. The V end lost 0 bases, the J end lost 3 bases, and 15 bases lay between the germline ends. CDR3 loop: CASSLGSQAGHYGYTF. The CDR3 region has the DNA TGCGCCAGCAGCTTGGGATCGCAGGCAGGGCACTATGGCTACACCTTC.

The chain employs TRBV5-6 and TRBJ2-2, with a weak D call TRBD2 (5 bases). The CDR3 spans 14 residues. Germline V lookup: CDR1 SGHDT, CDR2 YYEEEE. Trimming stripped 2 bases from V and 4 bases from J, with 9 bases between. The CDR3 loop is CASSLPGGTGELFF. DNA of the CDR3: TGTGCCAGCAGCTTACCAGGAGGCACCGGGGAGCTGTTTTTT. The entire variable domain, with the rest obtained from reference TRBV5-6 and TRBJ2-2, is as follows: DAGVTQSPTHLIKTRGQQVTLRCSPKSGHDTVSWYQQALGQGPQFIFQYYEEEERQRGNFPDRFSGHQFPNYSSELNVNALLLGDSALYLCASSLPGGTGELFFGEGSRLTVL.

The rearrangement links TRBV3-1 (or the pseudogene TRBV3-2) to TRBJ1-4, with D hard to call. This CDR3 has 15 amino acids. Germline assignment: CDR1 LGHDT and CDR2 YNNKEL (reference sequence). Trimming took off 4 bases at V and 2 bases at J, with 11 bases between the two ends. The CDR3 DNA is TGTGCCAGCAGCCCAATGGCGGCTACTAATGAAAAACTGTTTTTT. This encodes CASSPMAATNEKLFF.

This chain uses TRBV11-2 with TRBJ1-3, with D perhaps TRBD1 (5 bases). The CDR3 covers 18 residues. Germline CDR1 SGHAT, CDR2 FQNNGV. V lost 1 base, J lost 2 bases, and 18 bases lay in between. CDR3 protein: CASSLGDDSLPTGNTIYF. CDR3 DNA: TGTGCCAGCAGCTTAGGCGATGACAGTTTACCTACTGGAAACACCATATATTTT. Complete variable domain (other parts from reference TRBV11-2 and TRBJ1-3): EAGVAQSPRYKIIEKRQSVAFWCNPISGHATLYWYQQILGQGPKLLIQFQNNGVVDDSQLPKDRFSAERLKGVDSTLKIQPAKLEDSAVYLCASSLGDDSLPTGNTIYFGEGSWLTVV.

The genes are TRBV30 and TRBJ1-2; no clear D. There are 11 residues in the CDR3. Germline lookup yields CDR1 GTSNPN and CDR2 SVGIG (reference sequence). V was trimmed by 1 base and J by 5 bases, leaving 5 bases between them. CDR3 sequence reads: CAWSGGYGYTF. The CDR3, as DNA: TGTGCCTGGAGTGGCGGTTATGGCTACACCTTC.

This CDR3 reads CASSPRLGAQEQYF. The CDR3 DNA reads as TGTGCCAGCAGCCCCAGACTAGGAGCACAGGAGCAGTACTTC. The chain combines TRBV13 with TRBJ2-7; D perhaps matches TRBD2 (6 bases). CDR1 PRHDT and CDR2 FYEKMQ come from the germline V gene (reference sequence). The CDR3 covers 14 residues. V was pared by 5 bases and J by 7 bases, with 18 bases between. The whole variable domain, filled in from reference TRBV13 and TRBJ2-7, reads AAGVIQSPRHLIKEKRETATLKCYPIPRHDTVYWYQQGPGQDPQFLISFYEKMQSDKGSIPDRFSAQQFSDYHSELNMSSLELGDSALYFCASSPRLGAQEQYFGPGTRLTVT.

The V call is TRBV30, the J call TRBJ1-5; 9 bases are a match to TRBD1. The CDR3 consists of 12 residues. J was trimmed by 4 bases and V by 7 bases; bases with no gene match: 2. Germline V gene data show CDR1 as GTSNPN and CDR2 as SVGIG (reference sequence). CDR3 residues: CAYGQGNQPQHF. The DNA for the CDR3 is TGTGCCTACGGACAGGGGAATCAGCCCCAGCATTTT.

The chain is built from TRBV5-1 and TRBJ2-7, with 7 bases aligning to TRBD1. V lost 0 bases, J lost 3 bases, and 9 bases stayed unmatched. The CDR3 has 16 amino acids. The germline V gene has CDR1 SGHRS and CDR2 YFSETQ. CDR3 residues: CASSLVHRGDGYEQYF. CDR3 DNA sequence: TGCGCCAGCAGCTTGGTCCACAGGGGTGATGGCTACGAGCAGTACTTC.

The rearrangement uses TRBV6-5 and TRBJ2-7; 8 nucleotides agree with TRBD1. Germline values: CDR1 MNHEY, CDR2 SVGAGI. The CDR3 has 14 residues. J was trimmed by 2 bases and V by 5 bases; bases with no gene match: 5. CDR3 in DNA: TGTGCCAGCAGTACCGAGACAGGGGCCTACGAGCAGTACTTC. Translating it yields CASSTETGAYEQYF.

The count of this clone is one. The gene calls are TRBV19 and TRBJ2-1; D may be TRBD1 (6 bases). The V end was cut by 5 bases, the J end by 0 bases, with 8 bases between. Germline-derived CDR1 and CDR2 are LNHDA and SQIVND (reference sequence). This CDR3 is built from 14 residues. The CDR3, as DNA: TGTGCCAGTAGTCGAGGGGGCTCCTACAATGAGCAGTTCTTC. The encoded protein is CASSRGGSYNEQFF.

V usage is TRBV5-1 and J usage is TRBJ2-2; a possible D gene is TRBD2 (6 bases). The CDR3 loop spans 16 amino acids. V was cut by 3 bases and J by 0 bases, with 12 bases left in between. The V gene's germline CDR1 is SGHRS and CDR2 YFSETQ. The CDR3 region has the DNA TGCGCCAGCAGCTCCCCCGGGACTGCGAACACCGGGGAGCTGTTTTTT. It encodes CASSSPGTANTGELFF.

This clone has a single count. The CDR3 protein is CASSLGGSSYNSPLHF. In nucleotides, the CDR3 is TGTGCCAGCAGCTTGGGAGGCAGCTCCTATAATTCACCCCTCCACTTT. V usage is TRBV5-6 and J usage is TRBJ1-6, with D unclear. V was trimmed by 0 bases and J by 0 bases, leaving 7 bases between them. From germline, CDR1 is SGHDT and CDR2 YYEEEE. The CDR3 sequence is 16 residues long.

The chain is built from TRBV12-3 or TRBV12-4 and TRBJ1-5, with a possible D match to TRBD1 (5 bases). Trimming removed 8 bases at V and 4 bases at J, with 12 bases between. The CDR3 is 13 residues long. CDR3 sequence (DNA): TGTGCCAGCCGCGGGGGAACGAATCAGCCCCAGCATTTT. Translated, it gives CASRGGTNQPQHF.

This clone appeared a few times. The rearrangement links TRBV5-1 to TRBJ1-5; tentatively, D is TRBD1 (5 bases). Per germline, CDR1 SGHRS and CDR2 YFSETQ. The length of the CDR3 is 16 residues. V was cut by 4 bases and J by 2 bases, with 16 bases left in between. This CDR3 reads CASSPTGGMGNQPQHF. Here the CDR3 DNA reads TGCGCCAGCAGCCCAACGGGGGGGATGGGCAATCAGCCCCAGCATTTT.

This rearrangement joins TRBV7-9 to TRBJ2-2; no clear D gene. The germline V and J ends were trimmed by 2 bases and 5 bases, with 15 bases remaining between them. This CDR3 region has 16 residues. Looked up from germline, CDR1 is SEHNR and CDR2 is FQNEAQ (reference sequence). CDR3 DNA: TGTGCCAGCAGCTTAAACGGCCCGGGTGGAACCGGGGAGCTGTTTTTT. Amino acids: CASSLNGPGGTGELFF.

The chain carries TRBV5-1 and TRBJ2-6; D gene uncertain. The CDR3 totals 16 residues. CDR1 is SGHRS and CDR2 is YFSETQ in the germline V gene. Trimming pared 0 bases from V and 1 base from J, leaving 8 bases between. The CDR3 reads CASSLDVLSGANVLTF. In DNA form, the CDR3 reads TGCGCCAGCAGCTTGGATGTCCTTTCTGGGGCCAACGTCCTGACTTTC.